These 8 T cell receptor beta chains share one sample of origin, sequenced in a study of blood T cell repertoires in COVID-19. Assay used: immunoSEQ multiplex PCR; TCRdb lists only in-frame clones, some missing. Of 240,000 or so clones in the sample, roughly 86% are singletons; the top ten hold 0.65% to 0.95%. Input material: peripheral blood. The receptors originated from a woman aged 25 to 39 with acute or convalescent COVID-19.

The chain employs TRBV10-3 and TRBJ2-5, with 12 positions matching TRBD2. The V gene's germline CDR1 is ENHRY and CDR2 SYGVKD. The CDR3 runs to 17 residues. J lost 7 bases, V lost 3 bases, and 12 bases had no gene match. Here the CDR3 DNA reads TGTGCCATCAGTGACGAGACTAGCGGGAGATTGCTTGTGACCCAGTACTTC. This encodes CAISDETSGRLLVTQYF.

The chain has TRBV18 and TRBJ2-2; 10 nucleotides match TRBD2. This CDR3 contains 16 residues. V was pared by 1 base and J by 4 bases, with 3 bases of the junction left unmatched. Per germline, CDR1 KGHSH and CDR2 LQKENI. The CDR3 region is CASSPLSGRSTGELFF. CDR3 coding DNA: TGTGCCAGCTCACCACTTAGCGGGAGGAGCACCGGGGAGCTGTTTTTT. Full variable domain (remainder filled in from reference TRBV18 and TRBJ2-2): NAGVMQNPRHLVRRRGQEARLRCSPMKGHSHVYWYRQLPEEGLKFMVYLQKENIIDESGMPKERFSAEFPKEGPSILRIQQVVRGDSAAYFCASSPLSGRSTGELFFGEGSRLTVL.

The chain couples TRBV29-1 to TRBJ2-4; D gene unclear. The V end lost 4 bases, the J end lost 0 bases, and 7 bases lay between the germline ends. Per the germline V gene, CDR1 is SQVTM and CDR2 is ANQGSEA. The CDR3 is 13 residues long. The CDR3 region is CSVVTGAKNIQYF. CDR3 DNA: TGCAGCGTTGTCACGGGAGCCAAAAACATTCAGTACTTC.

The table lists this clone with a count of one. The chain uses TRBV4-1 and TRBJ1-5; 7 bases fit TRBD1. V lost 6 bases to trimming and J lost 3 bases; unmatched junction nucleotides: 8. Looked up from germline, CDR1 is MGHRA and CDR2 is YSYEKL. The CDR3 runs to 15 residues. CDR3 sequence (DNA): TGCGCCAGCAGTCACATCACAGGGGTCAATCAGCCCCAGCATTTT. This gives the protein CASSHITGVNQPQHF.

The chain joins TRBV24-1 to TRBJ2-3, with 8 bases lining up with TRBD2. J gave up 4 bases and V 4 bases, and 6 bases lay outside the gene matches. The CDR3 length is 15 residues. Germline lookup yields CDR1 KGHDR and CDR2 SFDVKD. This CDR3 is CATSESGSFPDTQYF. As DNA, the CDR3 is TGTGCCACCAGTGAAAGCGGGAGCTTCCCAGATACGCAGTATTTT.

This clone has just a few counts. This rearrangement joins TRBV7-9 to TRBJ2-7, with D perhaps matching TRBD2 (5 bases). The CDR3 runs to 14 residues. Deletions cut 0 bases from V and 3 bases from J, with 9 bases between. CDR1 is SEHNR and CDR2 is FQNEAQ in the germline V gene (reference sequence). This chain's CDR3 is CASSLAGVFYEQYF. CDR3 DNA: TGTGCCAGCAGCTTAGCGGGAGTCTTCTACGAGCAGTACTTC.

This sequence joins TRBV11-3 and TRBJ2-3, with TRBD2 matching over 8 bases. The V segment lost 5 bases and the J segment 2 bases; nucleotides outside the gene matches: 9. Germline V gene sequence: CDR1 SGHNT, CDR2 YENEEA. The CDR3 is made up of 16 amino acids. For the CDR3, the DNA is TGTGCCAGCAGCCCTCCTGGAGCGGGGGTCACAGATACGCAGTATTTT. This encodes CASSPPGAGVTDTQYF.

The chain is built from TRBV2 and TRBJ2-7; 9 nucleotides line up with TRBD2. This CDR3 comprises 19 residues. Trimming at V came to 8 bases and at J to 6 bases, leaving 26 bases not matched to a gene. CDR1 SNHLY and CDR2 FYNNEI come from the germline V gene. The CDR3 nucleotides read TGTGCCAGCGCCCCCCTCGGGCTAGCGGGAATTTTGGGCGGGGGCGAGCAGTACTTC. Translated: CASAPLGLAGILGGGEQYF.